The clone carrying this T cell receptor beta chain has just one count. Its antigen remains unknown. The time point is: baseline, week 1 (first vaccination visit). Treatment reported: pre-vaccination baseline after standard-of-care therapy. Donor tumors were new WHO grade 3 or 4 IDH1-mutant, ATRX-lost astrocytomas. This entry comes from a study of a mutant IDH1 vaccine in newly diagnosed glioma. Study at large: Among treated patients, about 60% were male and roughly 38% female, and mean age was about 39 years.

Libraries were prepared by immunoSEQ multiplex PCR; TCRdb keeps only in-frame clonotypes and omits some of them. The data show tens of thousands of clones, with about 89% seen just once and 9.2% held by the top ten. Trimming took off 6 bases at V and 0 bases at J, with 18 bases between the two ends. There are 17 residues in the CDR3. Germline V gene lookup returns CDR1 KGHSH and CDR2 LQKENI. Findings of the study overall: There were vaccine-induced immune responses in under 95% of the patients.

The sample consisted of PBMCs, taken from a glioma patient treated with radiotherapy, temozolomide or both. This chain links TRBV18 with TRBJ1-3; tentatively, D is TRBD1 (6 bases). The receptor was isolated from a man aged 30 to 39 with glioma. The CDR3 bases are TGTGCCAGCTCCCTTCTTGTCCAGGGGAGCTCTGGAAACACCATATATTTT. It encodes CASSLLVQGSSGNTIYF.